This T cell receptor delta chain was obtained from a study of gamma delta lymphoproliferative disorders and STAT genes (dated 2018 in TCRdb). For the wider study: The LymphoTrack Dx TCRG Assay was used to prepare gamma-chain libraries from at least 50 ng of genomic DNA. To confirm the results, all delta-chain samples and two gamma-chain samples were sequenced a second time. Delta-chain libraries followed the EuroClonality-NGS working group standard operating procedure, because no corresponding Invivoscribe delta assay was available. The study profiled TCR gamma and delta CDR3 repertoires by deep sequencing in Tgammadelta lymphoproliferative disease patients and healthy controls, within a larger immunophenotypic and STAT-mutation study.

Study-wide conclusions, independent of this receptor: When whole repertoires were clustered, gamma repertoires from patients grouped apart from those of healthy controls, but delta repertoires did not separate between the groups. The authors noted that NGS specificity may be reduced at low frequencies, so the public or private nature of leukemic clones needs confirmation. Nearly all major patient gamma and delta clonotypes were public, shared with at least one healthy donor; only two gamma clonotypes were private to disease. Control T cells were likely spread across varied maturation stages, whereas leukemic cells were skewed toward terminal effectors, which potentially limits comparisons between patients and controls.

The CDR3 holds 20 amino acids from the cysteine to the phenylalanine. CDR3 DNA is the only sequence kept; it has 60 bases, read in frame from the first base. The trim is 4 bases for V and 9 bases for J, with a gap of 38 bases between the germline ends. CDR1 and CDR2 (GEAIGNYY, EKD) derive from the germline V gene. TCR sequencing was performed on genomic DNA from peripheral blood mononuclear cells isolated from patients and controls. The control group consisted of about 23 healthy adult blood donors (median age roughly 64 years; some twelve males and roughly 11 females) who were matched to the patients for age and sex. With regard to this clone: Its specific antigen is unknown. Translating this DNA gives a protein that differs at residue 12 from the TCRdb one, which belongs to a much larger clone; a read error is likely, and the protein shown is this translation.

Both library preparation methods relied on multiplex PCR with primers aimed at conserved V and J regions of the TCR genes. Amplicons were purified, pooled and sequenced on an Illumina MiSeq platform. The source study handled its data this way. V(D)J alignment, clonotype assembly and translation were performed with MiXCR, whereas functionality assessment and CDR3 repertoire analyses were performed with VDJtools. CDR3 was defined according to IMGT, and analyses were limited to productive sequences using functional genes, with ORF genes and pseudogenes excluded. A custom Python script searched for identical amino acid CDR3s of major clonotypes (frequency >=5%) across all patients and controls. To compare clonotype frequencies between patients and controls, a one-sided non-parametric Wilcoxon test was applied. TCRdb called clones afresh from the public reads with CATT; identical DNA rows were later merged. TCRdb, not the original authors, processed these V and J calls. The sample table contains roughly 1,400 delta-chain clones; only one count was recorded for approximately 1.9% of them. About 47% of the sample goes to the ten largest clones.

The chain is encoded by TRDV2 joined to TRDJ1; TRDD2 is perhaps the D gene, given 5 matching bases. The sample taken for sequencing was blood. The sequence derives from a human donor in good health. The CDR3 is CACDLLSPTALADPQGQLIF. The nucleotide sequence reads TGTGCCTGTGATCTTCTTTCCCCTACTGCTCTGGCGGACCCTCAGGGCCAACTCATCTTT.